Shown below are 2 T cell receptor beta chains from a single sample sequenced in a study of T cell repertoires in cytomegalovirus infection (dated by TCRdb to between 2017 and 2020). The data were produced on an Illumina HiSeq 1500. TCRdb reworked the public reads: Q25 trimming with fastp, MiXCR clone assembly, productive beta chains retained. Every entry covers one CDR3 protein and lists the most common genes and DNA from its rows. The sample profile shows around 280,000 distinct CDR3 sequences; approximately 10% of them were found once. Less than 3% of the sample is taken by the ten largest. Sample: PBMCs. The receptors here all came from a human donor in good health (CMV status not recorded). Some clones in this sample may be carry-over from other donors' samples.

This clonotype was detected many times. The V call is TRBV7-2, the J call TRBJ2-1, with TRBD1 identical over 8 bases. The CDR3 is made up of 13 amino acids. The germline V gene has CDR1 SGHTA and CDR2 FQGNSA. The junction had 6 bases not matched to a gene; V was cut back by 5 bases and J by 9 bases. The CDR3 loop is CASSPDREVEQFF. The CDR3 DNA reads TGTGCCAGCAGCCCGGACAGGGAGGTTGAGCAGTTCTTC.

In this sample, this clonotype turned up many times. The chain carries TRBV7-2 and TRBJ2-5; a possible D gene is TRBD2 (7 bases). Between the trimmed V and J ends, which lost 1 base and 1 base, there was a span of 16 bases. Germline assignment: CDR1 SGHTA and CDR2 FQGNSA. CDR3 length equals 17 residues. CDR3 sequence (DNA): TGTGCCAGCAGCTTAGACCAACCGAGGGGGGGCCAAGAGACCCAGTACTTC. Its protein is CASSLDQPRGGQETQYF.